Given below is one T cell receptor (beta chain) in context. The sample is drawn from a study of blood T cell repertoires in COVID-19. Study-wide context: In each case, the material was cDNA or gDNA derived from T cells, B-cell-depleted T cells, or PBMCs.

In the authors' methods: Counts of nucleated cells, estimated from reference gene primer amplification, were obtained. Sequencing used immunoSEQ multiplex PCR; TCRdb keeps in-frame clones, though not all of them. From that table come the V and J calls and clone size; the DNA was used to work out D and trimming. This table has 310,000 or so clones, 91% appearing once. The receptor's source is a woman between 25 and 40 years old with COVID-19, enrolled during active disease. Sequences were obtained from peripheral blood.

CDR3 residues: CASSFPGDYGYTF. In DNA, the CDR3 is TGTGCCAGCAGCTTCCCAGGGGACTATGGCTACACCTTC. The chain joins TRBV5-4 to TRBJ1-2; D may be TRBD1 (6 bases). In germline, CDR1 is SGHNT, CDR2 YYREEE (reference sequence). Trimming took off 2 bases at V and 3 bases at J, with 8 bases between the two ends. The CDR3 totals 13 residues.